This T cell receptor (beta chain) was documented in a study of human T cells and chemical hapten exposure. Study summary: It was small differences in pooled library volume that mainly caused per-sample TCR yields to vary.

Unfractionated whole blood yielded total RNA. Via MiXCR, TCRdb re-called the 5' RACE reads, giving one row per CDR3 protein. The sample records 150,000 or so distinct CDR3 sequences, around 4.1% being singletons. CDR1 is MNHNS and CDR2 is SASEGT in the germline V gene. The CDR3 totals 17 residues. The V end lost 6 bases, the J end lost 0 bases, and 18 bases lay between the germline ends. This clonotype was recorded at least ten times. The source of this sequence is a female donor in good health. The chain employs TRBV6-1 and TRBJ1-5; tentatively, D is TRBD1 (5 bases). CDR3 DNA: TGTGCCAGCAGCGCGGCAGGGTTCCTTAATAGCAATCAGCCCCAGCATTTT. Protein product: CASSAAGFLNSNQPQHF.